This TCR beta chain was identified in a study of blood T cells in healthy people across ages. Germline trimming cut 3 bases from V and 5 bases from J; bases unmatched to any gene: 8. Germline V lookup: CDR1 DFQATT, CDR2 SNEGSKA (reference sequence). There are 15 residues in the CDR3. The donors, healthy Caucasians from Russia, were aged 6 to 90. It was around 10 milliliters of peripheral blood that were drawn from each donor. A J-beta primer mix and a sample-barcoded 5' primer were used in a second PCR of about 7 to 12 cycles. Paired-end reads containing CDR3 totaled no fewer than 3 million for each sample. MiXCR was run by TCRdb on the 5' RACE reads, yielding one entry per CDR3 protein. Of 650,000 to 900,000 distinct CDR3 sequences listed, approximately 65% were seen once; the top ten hold 25% to 35%.

The gene calls are TRBV20-1 and TRBJ2-1; 9 bases are shared with TRBD1. The sample consisted of blood. The sequence was collected from a man aged 25-45 years in good health. The CDR3 nucleotides are TGCAGTGCTAGGGGGCGGACAGGGGTCAACAATGAGCAGTTCTTC. Translated, it gives CSARGRTGVNNEQFF.